Following are 21 T cell receptor beta chains from one sample sequenced in a study of T cell responses to AZD1222 COVID-19 vaccine. Sequencing used immunoSEQ multiplex PCR; TCRdb keeps in-frame clones, though not all of them. Of 85,000 to 100,000 clones listed, roughly nine tenths are singletons. The sample in question was peripheral blood, obtained 28 days after the second AZD1222 dose. Every receptor here comes from an adult who received the AZD1222 COVID-19 vaccine.

DNA of the CDR3: TGTGCCACCAGTGATTACAGGGGTGAAGCTTTCTTT. Protein sequence: CATSDYRGEAFF. This chain uses TRBV24-1 with TRBJ1-1, with 7 bases lining up with TRBD1. Germline V gene data show CDR1 as KGHDR and CDR2 as SFDVKD. This CDR3 is 12 amino acids long. The junction had 0 bases not matched to a gene; V was cut back by 2 bases and J by 7 bases.

The chain links TRBV5-4 to TRBJ1-2, with 9 bases aligning to TRBD1. The CDR3 sequence is 16 residues long. Germline assignment: CDR1 SGHNT and CDR2 YYREEE (reference sequence). J was trimmed by 4 bases and V by 4 bases; bases with no gene match: 11. CDR3 protein: CASSLGAGQGGYGYTF. CDR3 nucleotides: TGTGCCAGCAGCCTTGGCGCGGGACAGGGAGGCTATGGCTACACCTTC.

V gene TRBV9 combines with J gene TRBJ2-2; 9 bases fit TRBD2. The germline CDR1 and CDR2 sequences are SGDLS and YYNGEE. Trimming took 4 bases from V and 2 from J; bases not matched to a gene: 6. The length of the CDR3 is 16 residues. The CDR3 sequence is CASSPLGTSNTGELFF. In DNA, the CDR3 is TGTGCCAGCAGCCCTCTAGGGACTAGCAACACCGGGGAGCTGTTTTTT.

The J gene is TRBJ1-1, the V gene TRBV5-8; D unclear. The V gene's germline CDR1 is SGHTS and CDR2 YDEGEE. The ends were cut back, 0 bases at V and 6 bases at J, with 3 bases in the middle. The CDR3 has 11 residues. This chain's CDR3 is CASSLVSEAFF. The CDR3 DNA follows: TGTGCCAGCAGCTTGGTTTCTGAAGCTTTCTTT.

The V and J genes are TRBV18 and TRBJ2-3, with 9 bases aligning to TRBD1. From germline, CDR1 is KGHSH and CDR2 LQKENI. The ends lost 5 bases at V and 3 bases at J; junction bases unmatched: 6. This CDR3 contains 15 residues. The CDR3 loop is CASSGGQGATDTQYF. The CDR3 DNA sequence: TGTGCCAGCTCAGGGGGACAGGGAGCAACAGATACGCAGTATTTT.

The table lists this clone with a count of one. V is TRBV12-5 and J is TRBJ2-1, with D tentatively TRBD1 (6 bases). The CDR3 spans 17 residues. Germline V CDR1 and CDR2: LGHNT, FRNRAP. V dropped 5 bases and J dropped 2 bases, with 19 bases sitting between them. As DNA, the CDR3 is TGTGCTAGTGGTCAAATAACAGGGTACGGTGCCTACAATGAGCAGTTCTTC. Translation gives CASGQITGYGAYNEQFF.

The chain recombines TRBV7-2 with TRBJ1-2; D may be TRBD1 (5 bases). V lost 3 bases, J lost 6 bases, and 20 bases lay in between. This CDR3 spans 16 amino acids. CDR1 and CDR2 from the germline V gene are SGHTA and FQGNSA. DNA of the CDR3: TGTGCCAGCAGCTTTGTCGCAGCGGCCCCACAGGATGGCTACACCTTC. Its translation is CASSFVAAAPQDGYTF.

CDR3 sequence (DNA): TGTGCCAGCAGCTTGGGGGAGAAGCAGTACTTC. As protein: CASSLGEKQYF. V gene TRBV7-9 combines with J gene TRBJ2-7, with D perhaps TRBD1 or TRBD2 (5 bases each). Trimming took off 3 bases at V and 8 bases at J, with 8 bases between the two ends. This CDR3 is built from 11 residues. Germline V gene lookup returns CDR1 SEHNR and CDR2 FQNEAQ (reference sequence).

The chain is built from TRBV27 and TRBJ1-1, with D perhaps TRBD1 (6 bases). CDR3 size: 15 residues. Germline loops: CDR1 MNHEY, CDR2 SMNVEV (reference sequence). Trimming removed 5 bases at V and 3 bases at J, with 16 bases between. As DNA, the CDR3 is TGTGCCAGCAGTCCTTGGACGGCAGGGGACACTGAAGCTTTCTTT. As protein: CASSPWTAGDTEAFF.

The gene calls are TRBV27 and TRBJ1-2, with D possibly matching TRBD1 (5 bases). The V and J ends lost 8 bases and 6 bases respectively, with 25 bases between them. The CDR3 runs 16 residues. CDR1 and CDR2 from the germline V gene are MNHEY and SMNVEV (reference sequence). This CDR3 reads CASRRAPIGTLDGYTF. Written as DNA, the CDR3 is TGTGCCAGCCGAAGAGCCCCGATTGGGACTCTAGATGGCTACACCTTC.

This chain connects TRBV6-1 to TRBJ1-4; D gene ambiguous. V was trimmed by 2 bases and J by 3 bases, leaving 16 bases between them. The CDR3 runs to 17 residues. CDR1 is MNHNS, CDR2 SASEGT, per germline. CDR3 sequence: CASSENDPVFPNEKLFF. Here the CDR3 DNA reads TGTGCCAGCAGTGAAAACGATCCTGTCTTCCCTAATGAAAAACTGTTTTTT.

This chain uses TRBV2 with TRBJ2-6; D not resolved. Per germline, CDR1 SNHLY and CDR2 FYNNEI. This CDR3 spans 14 amino acids. Trimming took off 3 bases at V and 1 base at J, with 4 bases between the two ends. This chain's CDR3 is CASSERSGANVLTF. In DNA, the CDR3 is TGTGCCAGCAGTGAGAGGTCTGGGGCCAACGTCCTGACTTTC.

The V gene is TRBV23-1, the J gene TRBJ1-2; a possible D gene is TRBD1 (5 bases). TRBV23-1 is an open reading frame whose function is uncertain. The CDR3 totals 13 residues. Trimming pared 4 bases from V and 4 bases from J, leaving 10 bases between. The CDR3 DNA reads TGCGCCAGCAGTCCCCCGGGACCCTATGGCTACACCTTC. This encodes CASSPPGPYGYTF.

The chain couples TRBV5-6 to TRBJ1-2; D ambiguous. The CDR3 contains 14 residues. Per the germline V gene, CDR1 is SGHDT and CDR2 is YYEEEE. Trimming took 1 base from V and 4 from J, leaving 11 bases between them. The CDR3 DNA sequence: TGTGCCAGCAGCTTGCCCGGGCCCTCCTATGGCTACACCTTC. It codes for CASSLPGPSYGYTF. Full variable domain (remainder filled in from reference TRBV5-6 and TRBJ1-2): DAGVTQSPTHLIKTRGQQVTLRCSPKSGHDTVSWYQQALGQGPQFIFQYYEEEERQRGNFPDRFSGHQFPNYSSELNVNALLLGDSALYLCASSLPGPSYGYTFGSGTRLTVV.

The chain recombines TRBV7-9 with TRBJ1-1; D is unresolved. The CDR3 contains 13 residues. CDR1 and CDR2 from the germline V gene are SEHNR and FQNEAQ (reference sequence). The V and J ends lost 0 bases and 3 bases respectively, with 5 bases between them. The CDR3 DNA sequence: TGTGCCAGCAGCTTAGCGGCCTACACTGAAGCTTTCTTT. Amino acid sequence: CASSLAAYTEAFF.

The chain's CDR3 is CASRADLNTIYF. CDR3 bases: TGTGCCAGCAGGGCTGACCTAAACACCATATATTTT. This rearrangement joins TRBV2 to TRBJ1-3; D gene uncertain. The ends were cut back, 6 bases at V and 6 bases at J, with 9 bases in the middle. The CDR3 consists of 12 residues. Germline CDR1 reads SNHLY; CDR2 reads FYNNEI.

The chain's CDR3 is CASSQDTGTPEAFF. CDR3 coding DNA: TGTGCCAGCAGCCAAGATACGGGAACCCCTGAAGCTTTCTTT. The genes are TRBV3-1 (or the pseudogene TRBV3-2) and TRBJ1-1; D is undetermined. V gave up 0 bases and J gave up 6 bases, with 11 bases separating them. This CDR3 has 14 residues. Germline CDR1 reads LGHDT; CDR2 reads YNNKEL (reference sequence).

This clone was seen a handful of times. This chain joins TRBV3-1 (or the pseudogene TRBV3-2) and TRBJ2-2; D remains unclear. CDR3 size: 13 residues. CDR1 is LGHDT and CDR2 is YNNKEL in the germline V gene (reference sequence). V was shortened by 0 bases and J by 5 bases, with 4 bases between the two germline ends. CDR3 amino acids: CASSQDTTGELFF. The CDR3 nucleotides are TGTGCCAGCAGCCAAGATACAACCGGGGAGCTGTTTTTT.

The chain employs TRBV5-1 and TRBJ2-2; D unresolved. Germline V gene data show CDR1 as SGHRS and CDR2 as YFSETQ. The CDR3 is 14 residues long. Trimming left V 4 bases short and J 0 bases short, with 7 bases between. The CDR3 here is CASSPPSNTGELFF. The CDR3 nucleotides read TGCGCCAGCAGCCCCCCATCGAACACCGGGGAGCTGTTTTTT.

A remark on this clone: One junction end does not reproduce the germline sequence, and a read error may be involved. The V gene is TRBV7-7, the J gene TRBJ2-6, with D hard to call. The CDR3 totals 17 residues. The germline V gene encodes CDR1 SSHAT and CDR2 FNYEAQ (reference sequence). The CDR3 region has the DNA TGTGCCAGCAGCTCCACGGTGGATATCTCTAGGGCCAACGTCCTGACTTTC. Its protein product is CASSSTVDISRANVLTF.

The rearrangement links TRBV12-3 or TRBV12-4 to TRBJ1-5; D ambiguous. This CDR3 is built from 12 residues. V lost 3 bases and J lost 8, with 8 bases in between. The CDR3 is CASSFSSEPQHF. DNA of the CDR3: TGTGCCAGCAGTTTCTCATCCGAGCCCCAGCATTTT.